These T cell receptor beta chains were read from a single sample in a study of T cells in Graves' hyperthyroidism and ophthalmopathy. TCRdb processed the multiplex PCR reads anew with MiXCR; each CDR3 protein has one entry. The sample lists some 600,000 distinct CDR3 sequences; roughly 13% were seen once. What was sequenced was blood. These receptors all come from a woman in her 30s with Graves' hyperthyroidism that later progressed to Graves' ophthalmopathy. CDR3s include the opening cysteine and the closing phenylalanine or tryptophan. The order of the fields is CDR3 DNA, CDR3 protein, V gene, clone size, D gene, J gene. A D gene is named only where the DNA matches it firmly. Only some rows state a clone size, as once, few, many or a class for expanded clones.

DNA: TGTGCCAGCAGTTTTTTGGGACAGGGAGCCTACGAGCAGTACTTC
CDR3: CASSFLGQGAYEQYF
V: TRBV27
size: many
D: TRBD1
J: TRBJ2-7

DNA: TGTGCCACCAGCAGACAAGACACGCTTAGCAATCAGCCCCAGCATTTT
CDR3: CATSRQDTLSNQPQHF
V: TRBV15
size: many
D: NA
J: TRBJ1-5

DNA: TGTGCCAGCAGTTACGGGGGTGGGGGGCTCAATGAGCAGTTCTTC
CDR3: CASSYGGGGLNEQFF
V: TRBV6-2/TRBV6-3
size: few
D: NA
J: TRBJ2-1

DNA: TGTGCCAGCAGCCCCGCAGGGGGCCAATACACTGAAGCTTTCTTT
CDR3: CASSPAGGQYTEAFF
V: TRBV6-1
size: NA
D: TRBD1
J: TRBJ1-1

DNA: TGTGCCTGGAGTGCAGGTTCATACGAGCAGTACTTC
CDR3: CAWSAGSYEQYF
V: TRBV30
size: many
D: NA
J: TRBJ2-7

DNA: TGTGCCAGCAGTTCTCCCCACGGGACTAGCACAGATACGCAGTATTTT
CDR3: CASSSPHGTSTDTQYF
V: TRBV28
size: many
D: NA
J: TRBJ2-3

DNA: TGTGCCAGCAGCCGACAGGGAGGGGCGGGCGTAGATGGGACTGAAGCTTTCTTT
CDR3: CASSRQGGAGVDGTEAFF
V: TRBV3-1
size: many
D: TRBD1
J: TRBJ1-1

DNA: TGTGCCACCAGCGAGCCTGGTATTTCCTACAATGAGCAGTTCTTC
CDR3: CATSEPGISYNEQFF
V: TRBV24-1
size: many
D: NA
J: TRBJ2-1

DNA: TGTGCCAGCAGCTTAGGGGGGACGGACCCCTACGAGCAGTACTTC
CDR3: CASSLGGTDPYEQYF
V: TRBV7-2
size: many
D: NA
J: TRBJ2-7

DNA: TGTGCCACCTCAGGACAAGAGACCCAGTACTTC
CDR3: CATSGQETQYF
V: TRBV25-1
size: many
D: NA
J: TRBJ2-5

DNA: TGCGCCAGCAGCCAAGGCCTTGACAATGAGCAGTTCTTC
CDR3: CASSQGLDNEQFF
V: TRBV4-3
size: few
D: NA
J: TRBJ2-1

DNA: TGTGCCAGCAGCTTCGAGGATTTCCGGCGGGTCATCTACTACGAGCAGTACTTC
CDR3: CASSFEDFRRVIYYEQYF
V: TRBV7-8
size: NA
D: NA
J: TRBJ2-7

DNA: TGTGCCAGCAGCTCTAGCGGGAGGAACACCGGGGAGCTGTTTTTT
CDR3: CASSSSGRNTGELFF
V: TRBV27
size: NA
D: TRBD2
J: TRBJ2-2

DNA: TGTGCCAGCAGCGGCCGACAGGGGCCGCCTGAGCAGTTCTTC
CDR3: CASSGRQGPPEQFF
V: TRBV5-4
size: few
D: TRBD1
J: TRBJ2-1

DNA: TGTGCCAGCAGCCAAGCGGTTAGGCAGGATTTAGATCAGCCCCAGCATTTT
CDR3: CASSQAVRQDLDQPQHF
V: TRBV3-1
size: NA
D: NA
J: TRBJ1-5

DNA: TGCGCCAGCAGATTGATGTACAGTCTTAGCACAGATACGCAGTATTTT
CDR3: CASRLMYSLSTDTQYF
V: TRBV5-1
size: NA
D: NA
J: TRBJ2-3

DNA: TGTGCCAGCAGTTTCGAGGGGTGGTACGAGCAGTACTTC
CDR3: CASSFEGWYEQYF
V: TRBV12-3/TRBV12-4
size: many
D: NA
J: TRBJ2-7

DNA: TGTGCCAGCGTTAGACAGGGAATGTTCTCTGGAAACACCATATATTTT
CDR3: CASVRQGMFSGNTIYF
V: TRBV19
size: many
D: TRBD1
J: TRBJ1-3

DNA: TGTGCCAGCAGTTACATCGGGACATTGAACACTGAAGCTTTCTTT
CDR3: CASSYIGTLNTEAFF
V: TRBV6-5
size: many
D: NA
J: TRBJ1-1

DNA: TGTGCCAGCAGTTCACCCCTATTTGGGTCTTCAATGAGCAACCATGGCTACACCTTC
CDR3: CASSSPLFGSSMSNHGYTF
V: TRBV28
size: NA
D: NA
J: TRBJ1-2

DNA: TGTGCCAGCAGTCTAAGGGGTACCTACGAGCAGTACTTC
CDR3: CASSLRGTYEQYF
V: TRBV27
size: many
D: NA
J: TRBJ2-7

DNA: TGTGCCAGCAGTGAAGTCTATGGCTACACCTTC
CDR3: CASSEVYGYTF
V: TRBV2
size: many
D: NA
J: TRBJ1-2

DNA: TGTGCCAGCAGTGGGGGGGGAGGCGCGAGGGAGCAGTACTTC
CDR3: CASSGGGGAREQYF
V: TRBV7-2
size: many
D: TRBD2
J: TRBJ2-7

DNA: TGTGCCAGCCACATTTCTAGCACAGATACGCAGTATTTT
CDR3: CASHISSTDTQYF
V: TRBV6-2/TRBV6-3
size: NA
D: NA
J: TRBJ2-3

DNA: TGTGCCAGTAGCCCAGCGCGGTACCAAGAGACCCAGTACTTC
CDR3: CASSPARYQETQYF
V: TRBV19
size: many
D: NA
J: TRBJ2-5

DNA: TGCGCCAGCAGCGGTCTAGGGGAATTCGGTGAGACCCAGTACTTC
CDR3: CASSGLGEFGETQYF
V: TRBV5-1
size: many
D: NA
J: TRBJ2-5

DNA: TGTGCCAGCAGCCAAGGTCTAGCGGGAGGTGTGGAGACCCAGTACTTC
CDR3: CASSQGLAGGVETQYF
V: TRBV7-3
size: many
D: TRBD2
J: TRBJ2-5

DNA: TGTGCCAGCAGCTTGGAGTCACCCCTCCACTTT
CDR3: CASSLESPLHF
V: TRBV7-9
size: many
D: NA
J: TRBJ1-6

DNA: TGTGCCAGCAGCGTAGCGGCGGGAGTGGGCTATGAGCAGTTCTTC
CDR3: CASSVAAGVGYEQFF
V: TRBV9
size: NA
D: TRBD2
J: TRBJ2-1

DNA: TGTGCCAGCATCCCCTGCGACCGTGACAGAGGTTTAGTGGGGGAAAATCAGCCCCAGCATTTT
CDR3: CASIPCDRDRGLVGENQPQHF
V: TRBV25-1
size: NA
D: NA
J: TRBJ1-5

DNA: TGCAGTGCTAGAACACTAGCGGGACTGAACGAGCAGTACTTC
CDR3: CSARTLAGLNEQYF
V: TRBV20-1
size: many
D: TRBD2
J: TRBJ2-7

DNA: TGCAGTGCTAGAGGCGGGAGACCCTACAATGAGCAGTTCTTC
CDR3: CSARGGRPYNEQFF
V: TRBV20-1
size: many
D: TRBD2
J: TRBJ2-1

DNA: TGCGCCAGCAGCTTTCTAGCGGGCTACGAGCAGTACTTC
CDR3: CASSFLAGYEQYF
V: TRBV5-1
size: few
D: TRBD2
J: TRBJ2-7

DNA: TGCAGTGCTAGAGATCTCTGGAGCGGGAGCGGAAACCCCAGTACGCAGTATTTT
CDR3: CSARDLWSGSGNPSTQYF
V: TRBV20-1
size: many
D: TRBD2
J: TRBJ2-3

DNA: TGTGCCAGTAGTCGCACTTGGGGGGGAGAGTATGGCTACACCTTC
CDR3: CASSRTWGGEYGYTF
V: TRBV19
size: many
D: NA
J: TRBJ1-2

DNA: TGTGCCAGCTCACCTACGCGGGACAGCCGGTATGAGCAGTACTTC
CDR3: CASSPTRDSRYEQYF
V: TRBV18
size: few
D: NA
J: TRBJ2-7

DNA: TGTGCCTGGAGTGTAGCTTATTTTGGCTACACCTTC
CDR3: CAWSVAYFGYTF
V: TRBV30
size: many
D: NA
J: TRBJ1-2